This T cell receptor (beta chain) was obtained from a study of cytomegalovirus exposure and HLA in healthy donors. Study-wide findings and caveats: Later analysis identified about 17,000 TCR beta sequences associated with HLA alleles, using a false discovery rate threshold of 0.05.

Notes on this clone: Its antigen remains unidentified.

Trimming removed 5 bases at V and 4 bases at J, with 9 bases between. The CDR3 runs to 12 residues. The germline V gene has CDR1 SGHAT and CDR2 FQDESV (reference sequence). Amplification used 60 Vbeta primers and 13 Jbeta primers. Some clones are missing from TCRdb's copy, which holds only in-frame ones; the method was immunoSEQ multiplex PCR. The sample has a few hundred thousand clones; around 81% are singletons. The specimen was PBMCs. The chain joins TRBV11-1 to TRBJ2-7; TRBD2 might be the D (6 bases). This receptor was identified in a woman aged 45 to 65 in good health and CMV-seropositive. CDR3 loop: CASSLGTYEQYF. Here the CDR3 DNA reads TGTGCCAGCAGCCTGGGGACTTACGAGCAGTACTTC.